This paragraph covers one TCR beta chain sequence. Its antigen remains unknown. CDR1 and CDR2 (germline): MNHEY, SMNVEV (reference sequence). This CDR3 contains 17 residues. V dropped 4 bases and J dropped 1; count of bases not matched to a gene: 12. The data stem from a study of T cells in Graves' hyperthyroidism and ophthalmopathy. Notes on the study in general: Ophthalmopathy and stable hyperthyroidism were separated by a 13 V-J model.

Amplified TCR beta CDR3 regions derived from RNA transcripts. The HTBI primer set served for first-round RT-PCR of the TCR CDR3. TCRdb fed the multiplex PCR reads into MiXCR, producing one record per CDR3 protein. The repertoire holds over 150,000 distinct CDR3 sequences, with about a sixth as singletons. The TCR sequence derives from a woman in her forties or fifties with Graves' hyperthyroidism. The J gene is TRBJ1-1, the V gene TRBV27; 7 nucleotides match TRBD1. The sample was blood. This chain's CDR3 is CASSSRQGLRPNTEAFF. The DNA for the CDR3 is TGTGCCAGCAGTTCGCGACAGGGTCTTCGACCGAACACTGAAGCTTTCTTT.